These T cell receptor beta chains were read from a single sample in a study of blood T cell repertoires in COVID-19. TCRdb keeps only in-frame clones here, not all; method: immunoSEQ multiplex PCR. The sample has roughly 200,000 clones, roughly 89% seen once; the top ten hold over 2%. The sequencing sample was made of PBMCs or T cells enriched from blood (not recorded which). The source of these receptors is a woman between 40 and 55 years old with acute COVID-19. Both conserved end residues are part of each CDR3. A D gene is named only where the DNA matches it firmly. Clone size is not always given. Where it is, it says once, few, many or a class for expanded clones.

v_call: TRBV4-1; j_call: TRBJ2-3; clone_size: NA; d_call: TRBD2; cdr3_nt: TGCGCCAGCAGCCAAGATACACAATCCGGGAGGGTTGAGTATTTT; cdr3_aa: CASSQDTQSGRVEYF
v_call: TRBV5-1; j_call: TRBJ2-3; clone_size: NA; d_call: NA; cdr3_nt: TGCGCCAGCAGGCCCACCGGTCCCACAGATACGCAGTATTTT; cdr3_aa: CASRPTGPTDTQYF
v_call: TRBV29-1; j_call: TRBJ2-1; clone_size: NA; d_call: NA; cdr3_nt: TGCAGCGTTGATGGCAGCCCGCGGTACAATGAGCAGTTCTTC; cdr3_aa: CSVDGSPRYNEQFF
v_call: TRBV6-2/TRBV6-3; j_call: TRBJ2-7; clone_size: NA; d_call: TRBD2; cdr3_nt: TGTGCCAGCAGTCCATTGCGCCTAGCGGGACTCTACGAGCAGTACTTC; cdr3_aa: CASSPLRLAGLYEQYF
v_call: TRBV11-2; j_call: TRBJ2-5; clone_size: once; d_call: NA; cdr3_nt: TGTGCCAGCAGCGCCAACTCTAGGGGGGAGACCCAGTACTTC; cdr3_aa: CASSANSRGETQYF
v_call: TRBV18; j_call: TRBJ1-4; clone_size: NA; d_call: TRBD1; cdr3_nt: TGTGCCAGCTCACCCGACAGGGGGGCTAATGAAAAACTGTTTTTT; cdr3_aa: CASSPDRGANEKLFF
v_call: TRBV28; j_call: TRBJ2-7; clone_size: NA; d_call: NA; cdr3_nt: TGTGCCAGCAGTCCGGGACTTCCTCCTTGGGAGCAGTACTTC; cdr3_aa: CASSPGLPPWEQYF
v_call: TRBV7-3; j_call: TRBJ1-2; clone_size: NA; d_call: NA; cdr3_nt: TGTGCCAGCAGTCTCCATGACGGAGGAGGCTACACCTTC; cdr3_aa: CASSLHDGGGYTF
v_call: TRBV5-6; j_call: TRBJ1-1; clone_size: NA; d_call: TRBD1; cdr3_nt: TGTGCCAGCAGTTTGGGACAGGGGAAACCTGAAGCTTTCTTT; cdr3_aa: CASSLGQGKPEAFF
v_call: TRBV5-1; j_call: TRBJ2-1; clone_size: once; d_call: NA; cdr3_nt: TGCGCCAGCAGCTTGCAGGGGGGCTCCTACAATGAGCAGTTCTTC; cdr3_aa: CASSLQGGSYNEQFF
v_call: TRBV5-3; j_call: TRBJ2-1; clone_size: NA; d_call: TRBD2; cdr3_nt: TGTGCCAGAAGCTTGGGCGGGGGTCAATACAATGAGCAGTTCTTC; cdr3_aa: CARSLGGGQYNEQFF
v_call: TRBV10-3; j_call: TRBJ2-3; clone_size: NA; d_call: NA; cdr3_nt: TGTGCCATCAGCGCCTCCGGGCGGAGGGCGGGGGCCGAGGTAGATACGCAGTATTTT; cdr3_aa: CAISASGRRAGAEVDTQYF
v_call: TRBV28; j_call: TRBJ2-3; clone_size: NA; d_call: NA; cdr3_nt: TGTGCCAGCAGTTTAATTCGAGATACGCAGTATTTT; cdr3_aa: CASSLIRDTQYF
v_call: TRBV16; j_call: TRBJ1-1; clone_size: NA; d_call: NA; cdr3_nt: TGTGCCAGCAGCCGGAGGACAGTGAACACTGAAGCTTTCTTT; cdr3_aa: CASSRRTVNTEAFF
v_call: TRBV3-1/TRBV3-2; j_call: TRBJ1-1; clone_size: NA; d_call: NA; cdr3_nt: TGTGCCAGCAGCCAAGGACAGTACACTGAAGCTTTCTTT; cdr3_aa: CASSQGQYTEAFF
v_call: TRBV4-1; j_call: TRBJ1-2; clone_size: NA; d_call: TRBD1; cdr3_nt: TGCGCCAGCAGCCAGGGGACAGGATACGGCTACACCTTC; cdr3_aa: CASSQGTGYGYTF
v_call: TRBV6-1; j_call: TRBJ2-7; clone_size: once; d_call: NA; cdr3_nt: TGTGCCAGCAGTGAAGACAGGGTGGCCTACGAGCAGTACTTC; cdr3_aa: CASSEDRVAYEQYF
v_call: TRBV9; j_call: TRBJ2-7; clone_size: NA; d_call: NA; cdr3_nt: TGTGCCAGCAGCGTAGTTCCGGGCTCCTACGAGCAGTACTTC; cdr3_aa: CASSVVPGSYEQYF
v_call: TRBV5-6; j_call: TRBJ2-1; clone_size: few; d_call: NA; cdr3_nt: TGTGCCAGCAGCTTGGAGGGGCCCAGCTCCTACAATGAGCAGTTCTTC; cdr3_aa: CASSLEGPSSYNEQFF